One and the same sample provided the 25 T cell receptor beta chains below, sequenced in a study of cytomegalovirus exposure and HLA in healthy donors. The PCR was carried out with 60 Vbeta primers and 13 Jbeta primers. The protocol was immunoSEQ multiplex PCR, while the TCRdb copy is restricted to in-frame clones and leaves out a portion. The sample shows 150,000 to 200,000 clones, roughly 80% of them seen only once. Sample: PBMCs. Receptors were obtained from a man aged 45 to 65 in good health and CMV-seropositive.

This clone came up once. CDR3 bases: TGTGCCAGTAGTATAAGAGGGCAGGCTCAAGAGACCCAGTACTTC. As protein: CASSIRGQAQETQYF. This sequence joins TRBV19 and TRBJ2-5; possibly TRBD2 for D (5 bases). Germline CDR1 LNHDA, CDR2 SQIVND (reference sequence). The CDR3 totals 15 residues. V was clipped by 2 bases and J by 2 bases, with 12 bases between them.

J is TRBJ2-7 and V is TRBV6-1, with 8 bases matching TRBD1. This CDR3 region has 14 residues. The germline V gene encodes CDR1 MNHNS and CDR2 SASEGT. The V and J ends lost 5 bases and 6 bases, in that order; junction bases with no gene match: 9. CDR3 DNA: TGTGCCAGCAGTTCCCCGACAGGGGCCTCCGAGCAGTACTTC. It codes for CASSSPTGASEQYF.

V and J are TRBV25-1 and TRBJ2-2, with D possibly TRBD1 on 6 matching bases. The length of the CDR3 is 16 residues. The V and J ends lost 6 bases and 4 bases respectively, with 18 bases between them. In germline, CDR1 is MGHDK, CDR2 SYGVNS. CDR3 region: CASSATRTDPTGELFF. CDR3 nucleotides: TGTGCCAGCAGCGCCACCCGGACAGACCCCACCGGGGAGCTGTTTTTT.

This chain connects TRBV19 to TRBJ2-1, with 8 nucleotides matching TRBD1. CDR3 size: 14 residues. The V and J ends lost 8 bases and 4 bases, in that order; junction bases with no gene match: 7. In germline, CDR1 is LNHDA, CDR2 SQIVND (reference sequence). The CDR3 bases are TGTGCCAGTGGCAAGACAGGGGAGTACAATGAGCAGTTCTTC. This sequence encodes CASGKTGEYNEQFF.

This chain links TRBV18 with TRBJ1-6; 7 nucleotides line up with TRBD1. The CDR3 sequence is 15 residues long. Unmatched junction bases numbered 8, after V lost 5 bases and J lost 7 bases. Per the germline V gene, CDR1 is KGHSH and CDR2 is LQKENI. The CDR3 nucleotides are TGTGCCAGCTCAACCGCGGGACAGAGCAATTCACCCCTCCACTTT. It encodes CASSTAGQSNSPLHF.

The genes are TRBV7-2 and TRBJ2-3; 12 nucleotides align to TRBD2. Trimming at V came to 4 bases and at J to 4 bases, leaving 6 bases not matched to a gene. Germline CDR1 is SGHTA and CDR2 is FQGNSA. The CDR3 contains 16 residues. The CDR3 nucleotides are TGTGCCAGCAGCTGGTCACTAGCGGGGGGCCCAGATACGCAGTATTTT. Translated: CASSWSLAGGPDTQYF.

This clone has more than one count but fewer than ten. CDR3 in DNA: TGTGCCAGCAGAGGACAGCGTGGCTACACCTTC. Encoded protein: CASRGQRGYTF. This sequence joins TRBV25-1 and TRBJ1-2; D perhaps matches TRBD1 (6 bases). From germline, CDR1 is MGHDK and CDR2 SYGVNS. The V end lost 6 bases, the J end lost 7 bases, and 9 bases lay between the germline ends. This CDR3 region has 11 residues.

V gene TRBV27 combines with J gene TRBJ2-1; 8 positions match TRBD2. Trimming cost V 6 bases and J 9 bases; bases outside gene matches: 19. This CDR3 region has 17 residues. Germline V gene data show CDR1 as MNHEY and CDR2 as SMNVEV (reference sequence). CDR3 loop: CASSPPSPAGVSTEQFF. The CDR3 DNA follows: TGTGCCAGCAGCCCCCCGTCACCAGCGGGAGTTTCGACTGAGCAGTTCTTC.

The V and J genes are TRBV5-1 and TRBJ1-2, with 10 nucleotides matching TRBD1. Germline loops: CDR1 SGHRS, CDR2 YFSETQ. The CDR3 is made up of 16 amino acids. V shed 0 bases and J 6 bases; nucleotides not matched to a gene: 8. The chain's CDR3 is CASSLAGQGRVNGYTF. DNA of the CDR3: TGCGCCAGCAGCTTGGCGGGACAGGGGCGAGTCAATGGCTACACCTTC.

The gene calls are TRBV19 and TRBJ2-7, with a weak D call TRBD2 (6 bases). The CDR3 runs to 15 residues. Between the trimmed V and J ends, which lost 5 bases and 7 bases, there was a span of 21 bases. CDR1 is LNHDA and CDR2 is SQIVND in the germline V gene (reference sequence). DNA for the CDR3: TGTGCCAGTAGTGTAACTAGCTCCTCGGGGGAAGAGCAGTACTTC. Its translation is CASSVTSSSGEEQYF.

The chain links TRBV5-4 to TRBJ2-2, with TRBD1 matching over 11 bases. Germline V CDR1 and CDR2: SGHNT, YYREEE (reference sequence). Trimming removed 4 bases from V and 5 bases from J; junction bases left unmatched: 4. The CDR3 runs 15 residues. CDR3 loop: CASSDRDRGTGELFF. The CDR3 bases are TGTGCCAGCAGCGACCGGGACAGGGGGACCGGGGAGCTGTTTTTT.

The V gene is TRBV7-9, the J gene TRBJ2-2; a weak D match, TRBD2 (5 bases). The V and J ends lost 5 bases and 1 base respectively, with 8 bases between them. The CDR3 covers 14 residues. Germline values: CDR1 SEHNR, CDR2 FQNEAQ (reference sequence). The CDR3 DNA is TGTGCCAGCAGCGGACTGATGAACACCGGGGAGCTGTTTTTT. It specifies CASSGLMNTGELFF.

V gene TRBV6-4 combines with J gene TRBJ1-4; TRBD1 aligns across 7 bases. CDR3 length: 15 amino acids. CDR1 MRHNA and CDR2 SNTAGT come from the germline V gene. With V trimmed by 3 bases and J by 4 bases, 5 bases remained unmatched. The CDR3 sequence: CASSDPGTDNEKLFF. The CDR3 DNA reads as TGTGCCAGCAGTGATCCCGGGACAGATAATGAAAAACTGTTTTTT.

The chain links TRBV27 to TRBJ2-1, with TRBD2 as a possible D gene (7 bases). This CDR3 comprises 15 residues. Germline V gene lookup returns CDR1 MNHEY and CDR2 SMNVEV (reference sequence). V was shortened by 2 bases and J by 2 bases, with 10 bases between the two germline ends. As DNA, the CDR3 is TGTGCCAGCAGTTTAGGGGGGGGCGCCTACAATGAGCAGTTCTTC. Encoded protein: CASSLGGGAYNEQFF.

The rearrangement uses TRBV10-1 and TRBJ2-5; D perhaps matches TRBD2 (5 bases). CDR1 is WNHNN and CDR2 is SYGVQD in the germline V gene (reference sequence). Trimming took 6 bases from V and 5 from J, leaving 19 bases between them. This CDR3 has 15 amino acids. The CDR3 loop is CASSPAGGLGETQYF. The CDR3 DNA sequence: TGCGCCAGCAGCCCGGCAGGAGGCTTGGGGGAGACCCAGTACTTC.

Of note for this clone: Within the sample, other DNA sequences also encode this same CDR3. The genes are TRBV20-1 and TRBJ1-1; no clear D gene. Trimming removed 5 bases at V and 0 bases at J, with 4 bases between. The CDR3 spans 11 residues. CDR1 DFQATT and CDR2 SNEGSKA come from the germline V gene (reference sequence). The CDR3 DNA reads TGCAGTGCTTCCATGAACACTGAAGCTTTCTTT. It is translated as CSASMNTEAFF.

This clone was recorded once. The rearrangement joins TRBV27 to TRBJ2-7, with a weak D call TRBD1 (5 bases). The CDR3 is 14 residues long. The V end lost 5 bases, the J end lost 2 bases, and 13 bases lay between the germline ends. Germline lookup yields CDR1 MNHEY and CDR2 SMNVEV (reference sequence). CDR3 nucleotides: TGTGCCAGCAGTACCCTCAGGGAAACCTACGAGCAGTACTTC. Translation: CASSTLRETYEQYF.

This clone was detected only a few times. The V and J genes are TRBV5-1 and TRBJ1-1, with 10 bases lining up with TRBD1. V was pared by 4 bases and J by 1 base, with 7 bases of the junction left unmatched. There are 16 residues in the CDR3. Germline loops: CDR1 SGHRS, CDR2 YFSETQ. CDR3 region: CASSARQGAGNTEAFF. In DNA form, the CDR3 reads TGCGCCAGCAGCGCCAGACAGGGGGCAGGGAACACTGAAGCTTTCTTT. Variable domain in full (rest from reference TRBV5-1 and TRBJ1-1): KAGVTQTPRYLIKTRGQQVTLSCSPISGHRSVSWYQQTPGQGLQFLFEYFSETQRNKGNFPGRFSGRQFSNSRSEMNVSTLELGDSALYLCASSARQGAGNTEAFFGQGTRLTVV.

The rearrangement joins TRBV15 to TRBJ2-5, with a tentative D call TRBD1 (7 bases). The CDR3 extends over 16 amino acids. Germline V lookup: CDR1 LNHNV, CDR2 YYDKDF (reference sequence). The V end lost 0 bases, the J end lost 6 bases, and 17 bases lay between the germline ends. The CDR3 coding sequence is TGTGCCACCAGCAGAGATTCGGCCCAGGGGGGACAGACCCAGTACTTC. Its protein product is CATSRDSAQGGQTQYF.

The V gene is TRBV28, the J gene TRBJ1-4; the match to TRBD1 covers 8 bases. V was pared by 4 bases and J by 8 bases, with 15 bases of the junction left unmatched. The CDR3 consists of 17 residues. CDR1 is MDHEN and CDR2 is SYDVKM in the germline V gene. CDR3 amino acids: CASSSIIRTGLKEKLFF. CDR3 nucleotides: TGTGCCAGCAGTTCGATAATCCGGACAGGGTTGAAGGAAAAACTGTTTTTT. Full variable domain (missing parts from reference TRBV28 and TRBJ1-4): DVKVTQSSRYLVKRTGEKVFLECVQDMDHENMFWYRQDPGLGLRLIYFSYDVKMKEKGDIPEGYSVSREKKERFSLILESASTNQTSMYLCASSSIIRTGLKEKLFFGSGTQLSVL.

This clone was seen just once. This chain links TRBV11-2 with TRBJ2-5; TRBD1 matches 10 bases. This CDR3 spans 14 amino acids. In germline, CDR1 is SGHAT, CDR2 FQNNGV. Losses at the gene ends were 5 bases for V and 4 bases for J; bases not matched to a gene: 4. The CDR3 is CASSTGQGPETQYF. The CDR3 DNA is TGTGCCAGCAGCACGGGACAGGGGCCAGAGACCCAGTACTTC. Together with reference TRBV11-2 and TRBJ2-5, the CDR3 gives the full variable domain: EAGVAQSPRYKIIEKRQSVAFWCNPISGHATLYWYQQILGQGPKLLIQFQNNGVVDDSQLPKDRFSAERLKGVDSTLKIQPAKLEDSAVYLCASSTGQGPETQYFGPGTRLLVL.

The gene calls are TRBV2 and TRBJ2-1, with 9 nucleotides matching TRBD2. With V trimmed by 8 bases and J by 3 bases, 2 bases remained unmatched. This CDR3 has 13 residues. CDR1 and CDR2 from the germline V gene are SNHLY and FYNNEI. The CDR3 reads CASGTSNYNEQFF. CDR3 DNA: TGTGCCAGCGGGACTAGCAACTACAATGAGCAGTTCTTC.

The V gene is TRBV5-5, the J gene TRBJ2-1; 8 positions match TRBD1. V shed 4 bases and J 5 bases; nucleotides not matched to a gene: 8. Germline-derived CDR1 and CDR2 are SGHKS and YYEKEE (reference sequence). This CDR3 has 15 residues. CDR3 sequence: CASSLPGQVDNEQFF. DNA for the CDR3: TGTGCCAGCAGCCTACCGGGACAGGTGGACAATGAGCAGTTCTTC.

The chain uses TRBV19 and TRBJ2-5; the D is unclear. This CDR3 spans 13 amino acids. Trimming left V 3 bases short and J 4 bases short, with 9 bases between. Germline V CDR1 and CDR2: LNHDA, SQIVND (reference sequence). The chain's CDR3 is CASSIYSGETQYF. The DNA of the CDR3 is TGTGCCAGTAGTATTTATTCCGGAGAGACCCAGTACTTC.

The chain joins TRBV2 to TRBJ1-6; 8 bases fit TRBD1. V was pared by 6 bases and J by 7 bases, with 8 bases of the junction left unmatched. The CDR3 runs 15 residues. CDR1 and CDR2 (germline): SNHLY, FYNNEI. The chain's CDR3 is CASSPHRDRNSPLHF. The CDR3 nucleotides are TGTGCCAGCAGCCCCCACCGGGACAGGAATTCACCCCTCCACTTT.